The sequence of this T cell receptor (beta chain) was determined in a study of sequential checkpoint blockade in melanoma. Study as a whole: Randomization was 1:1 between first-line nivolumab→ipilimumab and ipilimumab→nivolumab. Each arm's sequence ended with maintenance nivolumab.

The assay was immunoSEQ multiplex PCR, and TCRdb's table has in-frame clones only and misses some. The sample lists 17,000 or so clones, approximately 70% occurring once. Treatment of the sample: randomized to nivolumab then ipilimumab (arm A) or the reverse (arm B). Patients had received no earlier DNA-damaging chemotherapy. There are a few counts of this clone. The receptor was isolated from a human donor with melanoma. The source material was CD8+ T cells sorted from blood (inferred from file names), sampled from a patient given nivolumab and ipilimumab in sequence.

The CDR3 nucleotides read TGTGCCAGCAGCGAGACGGGGGACGGGGCTTTCTTT. This encodes CASSETGDGAFF. This rearrangement joins TRBV14 to TRBJ1-1; D perhaps matches TRBD1 (5 bases). Germline V lookup: CDR1 SGHDN, CDR2 FVKESK. Trimming removed 5 bases from V and 11 bases from J, with 15 bases in between. The CDR3 is 12 amino acids.